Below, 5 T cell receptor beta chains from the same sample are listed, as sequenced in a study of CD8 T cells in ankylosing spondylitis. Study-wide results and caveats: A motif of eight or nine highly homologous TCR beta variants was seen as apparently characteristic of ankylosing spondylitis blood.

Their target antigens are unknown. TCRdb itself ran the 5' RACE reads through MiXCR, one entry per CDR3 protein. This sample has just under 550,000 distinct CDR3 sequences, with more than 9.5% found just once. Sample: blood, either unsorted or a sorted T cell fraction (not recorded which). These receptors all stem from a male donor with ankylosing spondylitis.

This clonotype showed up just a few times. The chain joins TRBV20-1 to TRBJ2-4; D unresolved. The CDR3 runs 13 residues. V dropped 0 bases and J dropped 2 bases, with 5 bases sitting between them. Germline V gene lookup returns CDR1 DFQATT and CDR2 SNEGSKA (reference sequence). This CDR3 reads CSAREGTKNIQYF. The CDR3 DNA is TGCAGTGCTAGAGAGGGTACCAAAAACATTCAGTACTTC.

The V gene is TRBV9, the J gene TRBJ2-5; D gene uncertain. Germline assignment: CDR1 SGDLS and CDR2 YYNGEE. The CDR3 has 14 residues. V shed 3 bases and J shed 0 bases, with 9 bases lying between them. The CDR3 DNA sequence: TGTGCCAGCAGCGCCAAACTGTACCAAGAGACCCAGTACTTC. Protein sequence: CASSAKLYQETQYF.

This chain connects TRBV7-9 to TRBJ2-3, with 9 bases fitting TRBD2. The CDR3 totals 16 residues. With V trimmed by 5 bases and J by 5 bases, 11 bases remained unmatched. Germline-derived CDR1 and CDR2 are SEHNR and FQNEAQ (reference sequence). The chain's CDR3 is CASSPKPGLAVDTQYF. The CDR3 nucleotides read TGTGCCAGCAGCCCCAAACCGGGACTAGCTGTAGATACGCAGTATTTT.

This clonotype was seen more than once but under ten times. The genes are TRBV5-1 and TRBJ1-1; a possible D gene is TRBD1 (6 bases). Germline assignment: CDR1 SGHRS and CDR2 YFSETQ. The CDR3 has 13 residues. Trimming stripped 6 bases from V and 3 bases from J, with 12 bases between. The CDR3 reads CASNPGTYTEAFF. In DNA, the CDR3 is TGCGCCAGCAATCCCGGGACATACACTGAAGCTTTCTTT.

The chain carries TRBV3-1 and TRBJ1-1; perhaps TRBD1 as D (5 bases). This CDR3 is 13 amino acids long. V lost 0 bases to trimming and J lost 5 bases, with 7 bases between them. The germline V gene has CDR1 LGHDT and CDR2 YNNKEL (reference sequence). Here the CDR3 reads CASSQEGQTEAFF. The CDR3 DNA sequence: TGTGCCAGCAGCCAAGAGGGGCAGACTGAAGCTTTCTTT.